Listed below are T cell receptor beta chains from one sample, sequenced in a study of blood T cells in healthy people across ages. TCRdb ran MiXCR on the 5' RACE reads and lists one entry per CDR3 protein. Altogether approximately 690,000 distinct CDR3 sequences are present, under 70% being singletons, with the ten largest covering roughly 34%. Sequencing used blood. The receptors come from a man aged 60 to 75 in good health. Each CDR3 is given with its conserved first and last residue. A D gene is named only where the DNA matches it firmly. Not every row has a clone size; where given, it reads once, few, many or a size class.

16 TRBJ2-6 TRBV6-1 few NA TGTGCCAGCTCCCAAACAGTGAGCTCTGGGGCCAACGTCCTGACTTTC CASSQTVSSGANVLTF
13 TRBJ2-5 TRBV4-2 NA NA TGTGCCAGCAGAGACTCCGGACAAGAGACCCAGTACTTC CASRDSGQETQYF
17 TRBJ1-2 TRBV24-1 NA NA TGTGCCACCAGTGATTCTGACCTGGACAGTCTTATTAGGGGCTACACCTTC CATSDSDLDSLIRGYTF
15 TRBJ2-5 TRBV5-6 NA NA TGTGCCAGCAGCCCCATGGGGGGGCCTCAAGAGACCCAGTACTTC CASSPMGGPQETQYF
16 TRBJ2-3 TRBV7-2 NA TRBD2 TGTGCCAGCAGCCCCAGGGTGGGCGGGGGAACAGATACGCAGTATTTT CASSPRVGGGTDTQYF
16 TRBJ1-5 TRBV20-1 NA NA TGCAGTGCTAGCCGTAACCGATTGGGACGGAATCAGCCCCAGCATTTT CSASRNRLGRNQPQHF
18 TRBJ2-2 TRBV7-2 NA TRBD1 TGTGCCAGCAGCTTACCGTCGACAGGGGACACGAACACCGGGGGGCTGTTTTTT CASSLPSTGDTNTGGLFF
16 TRBJ2-5 TRBV10-3 NA NA TGTGCCATCAGTGATATAAGGGCAGAGGGCAAAGAGACCCAGTACTTC CAISDIRAEGKETQYF
12 TRBJ1-1 TRBV2 NA NA TGTGCCAGCACGGCAGGGAACACTGAAGCTTTCTTT CASTAGNTEAFF
18 TRBJ2-1 TRBV11-3 NA TRBD1 TGTGCCAGCAGCTTAGGTTCCGGGACAGGGGTCGAGTACAATGAGCAGTTCTTC CASSLGSGTGVEYNEQFF
12 TRBJ2-7 TRBV5-1 NA NA TGCGCCAGCCCCAAAGGGTTATACGAGCAGTACTTC CASPKGLYEQYF
14 TRBJ2-5 TRBV20-1 NA NA TGCAGTGCTAGCTTCCGAGGGTACCAAGAGACCCAGTACTTC CSASFRGYQETQYF